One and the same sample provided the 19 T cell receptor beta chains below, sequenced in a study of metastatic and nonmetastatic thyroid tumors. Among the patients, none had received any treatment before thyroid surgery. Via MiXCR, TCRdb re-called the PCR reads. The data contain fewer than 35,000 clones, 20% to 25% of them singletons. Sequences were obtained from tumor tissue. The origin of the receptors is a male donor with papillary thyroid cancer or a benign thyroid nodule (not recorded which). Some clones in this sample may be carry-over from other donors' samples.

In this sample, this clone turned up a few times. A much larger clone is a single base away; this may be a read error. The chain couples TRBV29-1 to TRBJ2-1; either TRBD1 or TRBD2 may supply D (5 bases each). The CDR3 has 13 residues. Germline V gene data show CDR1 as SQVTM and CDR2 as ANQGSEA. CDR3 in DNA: TGCAGCCCGAGAAGCGTGGGGGTCAATGATCAGTTCTTC. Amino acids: CSPRSVGVNDQFF.

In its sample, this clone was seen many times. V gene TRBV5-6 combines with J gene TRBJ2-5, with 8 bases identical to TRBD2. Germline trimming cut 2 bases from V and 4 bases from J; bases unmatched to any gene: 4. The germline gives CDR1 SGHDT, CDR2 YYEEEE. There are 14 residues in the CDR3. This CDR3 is CASSFREGGETQYF. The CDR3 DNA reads TGTGCCAGCAGCTTTCGGGAGGGTGGAGAGACCCAGTACTTC.

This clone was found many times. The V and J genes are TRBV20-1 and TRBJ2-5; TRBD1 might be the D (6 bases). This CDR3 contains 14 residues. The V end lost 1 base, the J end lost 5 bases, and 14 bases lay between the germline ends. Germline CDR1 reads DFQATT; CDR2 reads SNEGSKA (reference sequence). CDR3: CSARGGQYSETQYF. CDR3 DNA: TGCAGTGCTAGAGGCGGACAGTATTCCGAGACCCAGTACTTC.

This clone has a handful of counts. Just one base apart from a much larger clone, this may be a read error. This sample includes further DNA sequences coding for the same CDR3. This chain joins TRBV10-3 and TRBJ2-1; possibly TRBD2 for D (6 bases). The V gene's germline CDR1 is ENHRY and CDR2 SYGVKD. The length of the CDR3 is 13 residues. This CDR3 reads CAISGLAGDEQLF. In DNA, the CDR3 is TGTGCCATATCGGGACTGGCAGGTGATGAGCAGCTCTTC.

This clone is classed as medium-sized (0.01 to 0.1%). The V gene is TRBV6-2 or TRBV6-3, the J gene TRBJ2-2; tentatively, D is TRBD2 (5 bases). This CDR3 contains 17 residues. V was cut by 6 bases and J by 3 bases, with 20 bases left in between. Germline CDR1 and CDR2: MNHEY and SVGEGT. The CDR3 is CASSSLFRSSDTGELFF. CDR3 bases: TGTGCCAGCAGCTCCCTATTTAGAAGTAGCGACACCGGGGAGCTGTTTTTT.

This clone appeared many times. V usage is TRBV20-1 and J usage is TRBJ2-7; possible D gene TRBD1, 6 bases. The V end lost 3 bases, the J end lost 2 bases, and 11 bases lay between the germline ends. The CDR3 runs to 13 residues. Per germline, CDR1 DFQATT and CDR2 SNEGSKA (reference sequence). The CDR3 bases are TGCAGTGCTAGGGGACATTTACCCTACGAGCAGTACTTC. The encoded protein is CSARGHLPYEQYF.

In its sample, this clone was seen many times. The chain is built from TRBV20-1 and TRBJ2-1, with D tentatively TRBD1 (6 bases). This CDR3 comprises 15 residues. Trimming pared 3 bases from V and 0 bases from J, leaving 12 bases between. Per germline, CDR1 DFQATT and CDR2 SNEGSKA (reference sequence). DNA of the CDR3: TGCAGTGCTAGTGGGGGACATAGCTCCTACAATGAGCAGTTCTTC. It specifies CSASGGHSSYNEQFF.

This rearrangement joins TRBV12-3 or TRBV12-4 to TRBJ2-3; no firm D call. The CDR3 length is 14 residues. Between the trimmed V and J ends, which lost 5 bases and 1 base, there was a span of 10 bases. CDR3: CASSPSVGTDTQYF. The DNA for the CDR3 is TGTGCCAGCAGTCCAAGCGTTGGCACAGATACGCAGTATTTT.

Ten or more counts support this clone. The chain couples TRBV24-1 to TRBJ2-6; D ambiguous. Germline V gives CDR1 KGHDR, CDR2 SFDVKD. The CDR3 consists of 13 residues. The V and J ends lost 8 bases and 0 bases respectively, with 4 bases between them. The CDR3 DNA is TGTGCCACCAAGGGCTCTGGGGCCAACGTCCTGACTTTC. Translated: CATKGSGANVLTF.

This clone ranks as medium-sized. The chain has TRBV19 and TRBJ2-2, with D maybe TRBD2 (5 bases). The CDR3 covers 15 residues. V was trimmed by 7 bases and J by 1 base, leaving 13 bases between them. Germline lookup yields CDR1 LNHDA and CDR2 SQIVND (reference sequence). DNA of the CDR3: TGTGCCAGTAACCAACTAGGTAGGAACACCGGGGAGCTGTTTTTT. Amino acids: CASNQLGRNTGELFF.

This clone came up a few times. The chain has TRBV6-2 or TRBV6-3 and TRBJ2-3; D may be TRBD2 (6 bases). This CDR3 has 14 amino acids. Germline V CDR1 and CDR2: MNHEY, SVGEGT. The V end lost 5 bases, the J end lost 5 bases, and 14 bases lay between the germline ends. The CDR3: CASSPRLGGDTQYF. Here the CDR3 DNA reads TGTGCCAGCAGTCCTCGACTAGGCGGAGATACGCAGTATTTT.

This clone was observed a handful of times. This CDR3 is CASSFGPSYEQYF. In DNA form, the CDR3 reads TGTGCCAGCAGTTTTGGCCCTTCCTACGAGCAGTACTTC. This chain links TRBV12-3 or TRBV12-4 with TRBJ2-7, with unresolved D. The CDR3 loop spans 13 amino acids. V lost 3 bases to trimming and J lost 1 base, with 7 bases between them.

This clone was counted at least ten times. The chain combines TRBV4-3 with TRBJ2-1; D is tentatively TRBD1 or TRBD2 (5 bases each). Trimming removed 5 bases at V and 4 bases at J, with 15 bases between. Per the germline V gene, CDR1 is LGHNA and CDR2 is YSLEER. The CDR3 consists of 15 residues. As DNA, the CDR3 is TGCGCCAGCAGCAAACGGGACCAGGAGTACAATGAGCAGTTCTTC. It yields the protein CASSKRDQEYNEQFF.

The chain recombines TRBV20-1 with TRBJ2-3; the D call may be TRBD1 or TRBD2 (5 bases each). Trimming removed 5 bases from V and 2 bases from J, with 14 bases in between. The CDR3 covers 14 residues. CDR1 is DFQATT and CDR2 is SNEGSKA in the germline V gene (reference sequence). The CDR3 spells CSAPGTLSTDTQYF. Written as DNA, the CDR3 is TGCAGTGCTCCCGGGACCTTATCCACAGATACGCAGTATTTT.

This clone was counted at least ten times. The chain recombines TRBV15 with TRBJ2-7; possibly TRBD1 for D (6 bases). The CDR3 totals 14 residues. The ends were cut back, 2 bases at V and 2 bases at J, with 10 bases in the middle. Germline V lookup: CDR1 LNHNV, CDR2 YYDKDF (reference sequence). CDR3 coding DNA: TGTGCCACCAGCAGATTGGACAGAACCTACGAGCAGTACTTC. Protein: CATSRLDRTYEQYF.

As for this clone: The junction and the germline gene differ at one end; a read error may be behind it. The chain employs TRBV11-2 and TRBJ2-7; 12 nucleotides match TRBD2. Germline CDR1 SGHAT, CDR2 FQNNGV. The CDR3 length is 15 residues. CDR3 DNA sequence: TGTGCCGGCAGCTTAGATCCTAGCGGGAGGGGGGAGCAGTACTTC. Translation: CAGSLDPSGRGEQYF.

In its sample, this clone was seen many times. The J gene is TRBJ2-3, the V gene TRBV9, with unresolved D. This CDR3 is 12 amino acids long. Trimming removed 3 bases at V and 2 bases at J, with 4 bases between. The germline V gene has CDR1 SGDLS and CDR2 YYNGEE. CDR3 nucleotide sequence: TGTGCCAGCAGCGATATCACAGATACGCAGTATTTT. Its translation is CASSDITDTQYF.

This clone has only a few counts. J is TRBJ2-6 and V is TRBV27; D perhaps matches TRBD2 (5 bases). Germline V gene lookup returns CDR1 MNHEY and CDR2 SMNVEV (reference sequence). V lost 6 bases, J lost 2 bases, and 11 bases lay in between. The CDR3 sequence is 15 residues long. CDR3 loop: CASRAAAAGANVLTF. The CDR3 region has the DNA TGTGCCAGCAGAGCGGCAGCGGCTGGGGCCAACGTCCTGACTTTC.

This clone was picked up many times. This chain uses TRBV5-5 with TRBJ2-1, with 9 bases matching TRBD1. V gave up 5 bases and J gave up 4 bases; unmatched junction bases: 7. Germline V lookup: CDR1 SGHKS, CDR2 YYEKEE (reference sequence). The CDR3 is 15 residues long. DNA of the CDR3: TGTGCCAGCAGTCCGGGACAGGGAATTTACAATGAGCAGTTCTTC. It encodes CASSPGQGIYNEQFF.